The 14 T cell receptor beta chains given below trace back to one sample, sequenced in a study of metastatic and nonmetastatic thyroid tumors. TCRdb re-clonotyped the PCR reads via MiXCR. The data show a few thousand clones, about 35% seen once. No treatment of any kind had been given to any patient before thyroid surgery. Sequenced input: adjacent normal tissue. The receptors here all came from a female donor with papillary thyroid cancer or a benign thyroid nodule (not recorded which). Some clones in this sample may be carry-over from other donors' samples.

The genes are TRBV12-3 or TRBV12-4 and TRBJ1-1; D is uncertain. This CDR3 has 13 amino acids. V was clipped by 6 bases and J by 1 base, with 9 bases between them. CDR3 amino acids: CASRRRENTEAFF. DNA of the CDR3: TGTGCCAGCAGGCGCCGAGAGAACACTGAAGCTTTCTTT.

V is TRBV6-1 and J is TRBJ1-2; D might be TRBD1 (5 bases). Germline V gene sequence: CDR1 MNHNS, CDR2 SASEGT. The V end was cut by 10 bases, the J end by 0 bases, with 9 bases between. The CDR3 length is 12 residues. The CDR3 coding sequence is TGTGCCATCGGGGGAACTAACTATGGCTACACCTTC. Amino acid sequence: CAIGGTNYGYTF.

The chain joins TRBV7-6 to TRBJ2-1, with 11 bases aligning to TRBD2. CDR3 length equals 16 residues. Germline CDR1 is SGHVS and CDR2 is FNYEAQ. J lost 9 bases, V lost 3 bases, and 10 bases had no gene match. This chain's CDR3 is CASSFIAGGTAREQFF. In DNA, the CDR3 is TGTGCCAGCAGCTTCATAGCGGGGGGGACCGCGCGTGAGCAGTTCTTC.

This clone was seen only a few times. The CDR3 reads CASRASASPNEKLFF. The CDR3 DNA sequence: TGTGCCAGCAGGGCCTCCGCTAGCCCTAATGAAAAACTGTTTTTT. The genes are TRBV28 and TRBJ1-4; D remains ambiguous. Looked up from germline, CDR1 is MDHEN and CDR2 is SYDVKM. The CDR3 consists of 15 residues. Trimming took 6 bases from V and 3 from J, leaving 14 bases between them.

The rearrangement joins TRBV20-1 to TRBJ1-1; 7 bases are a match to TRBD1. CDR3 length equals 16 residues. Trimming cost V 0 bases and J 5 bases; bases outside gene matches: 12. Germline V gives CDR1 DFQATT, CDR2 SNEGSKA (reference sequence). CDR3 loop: CSARDPRDSEGTEAFF. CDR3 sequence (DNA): TGCAGTGCTAGAGACCCAAGGGACAGCGAGGGAACTGAAGCTTTCTTT.

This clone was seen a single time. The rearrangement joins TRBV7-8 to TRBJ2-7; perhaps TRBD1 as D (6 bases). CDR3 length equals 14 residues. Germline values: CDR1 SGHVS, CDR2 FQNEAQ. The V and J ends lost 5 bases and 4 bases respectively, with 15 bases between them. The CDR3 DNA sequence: TGTGCCAGCAGCATCAGGGGTTTCGTGTACGAGCAGTACTTC. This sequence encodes CASSIRGFVYEQYF.

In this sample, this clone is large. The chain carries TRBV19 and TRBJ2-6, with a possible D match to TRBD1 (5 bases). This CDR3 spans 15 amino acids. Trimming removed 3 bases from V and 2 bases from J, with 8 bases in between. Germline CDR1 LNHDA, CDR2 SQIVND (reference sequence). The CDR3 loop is CASSIMTAGANVLTF. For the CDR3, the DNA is TGTGCCAGTAGTATTATGACAGCTGGGGCCAACGTCCTGACTTTC.

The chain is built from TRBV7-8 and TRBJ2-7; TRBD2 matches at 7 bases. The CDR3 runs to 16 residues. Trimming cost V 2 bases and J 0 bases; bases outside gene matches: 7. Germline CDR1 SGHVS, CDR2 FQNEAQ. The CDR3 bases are TGTGCCAGCAGCTTATTGAGCGGGGCGAGCTCCTACGAGCAGTACTTC. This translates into CASSLLSGASSYEQYF.

This chain's CDR3 is CASSWRFNSPLHF. In nucleotides, the CDR3 is TGTGCCAGCAGCTGGAGGTTCAACTCACCCCTCCACTTT. The chain has TRBV7-2 and TRBJ1-6; D is unresolved. This CDR3 has 13 residues. Per the germline V gene, CDR1 is SGHTA and CDR2 is FQGNSA. The germline V and J ends were trimmed by 4 bases and 10 bases, with 11 bases remaining between them.

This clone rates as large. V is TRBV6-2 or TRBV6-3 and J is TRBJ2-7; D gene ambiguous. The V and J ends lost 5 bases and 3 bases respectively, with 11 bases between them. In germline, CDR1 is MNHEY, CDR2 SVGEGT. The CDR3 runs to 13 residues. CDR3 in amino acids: CASSEEPYYEQYF. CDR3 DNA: TGTGCCAGCAGTGAGGAACCATACTACGAGCAGTACTTC.

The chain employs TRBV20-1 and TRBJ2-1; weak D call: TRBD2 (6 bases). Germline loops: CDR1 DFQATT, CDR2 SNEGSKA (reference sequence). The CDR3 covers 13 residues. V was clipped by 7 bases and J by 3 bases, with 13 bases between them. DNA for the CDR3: TGCAGTGGCGGGACTGCAAACTACAATGAGCAGTTCTTC. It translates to CSGGTANYNEQFF.

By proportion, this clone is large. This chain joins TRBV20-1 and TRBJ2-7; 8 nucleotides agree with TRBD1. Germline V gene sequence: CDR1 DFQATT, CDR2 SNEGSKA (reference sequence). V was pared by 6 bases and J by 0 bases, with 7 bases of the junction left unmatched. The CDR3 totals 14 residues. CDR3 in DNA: TGCAGTGCAACCTGGACAGGGAACTCCTACGAGCAGTACTTC. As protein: CSATWTGNSYEQYF.

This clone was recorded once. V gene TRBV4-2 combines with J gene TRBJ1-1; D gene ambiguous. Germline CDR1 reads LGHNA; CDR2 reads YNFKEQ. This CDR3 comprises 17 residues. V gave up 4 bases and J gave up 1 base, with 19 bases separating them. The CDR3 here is CASSRVTFREGNTEAFF. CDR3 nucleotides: TGTGCCAGCAGCCGGGTGACCTTCCGGGAGGGGAACACTGAAGCTTTCTTT.

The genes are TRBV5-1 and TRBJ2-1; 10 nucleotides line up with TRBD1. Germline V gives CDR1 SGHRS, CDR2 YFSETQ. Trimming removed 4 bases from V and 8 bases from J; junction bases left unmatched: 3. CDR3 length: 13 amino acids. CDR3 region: CASSPTGGDEQFF. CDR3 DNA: TGCGCCAGCAGCCCGACAGGGGGCGATGAGCAGTTCTTC.